This TCR beta chain comes out of a study of shared clonotypes between healthy human individuals. Whole-study context: Each donor contributed plates that comprised three CD4 naive, three CD4 memory, two CD8 naive and one CD8 memory. Study-wide findings and caveats: The diversity represented, both genetic and in exposure history, was limited by few donors. Larger richness was generally estimated for naive than memory subsets.

Study processing details: Filtering differed because ImmunoSEQ produced junction-only sequences that carried no quality scores. Assay: immunoSEQ multiplex PCR; the TCRdb copy retains only in-frame clones and omits some. The V and J calls and the clone size are those of that table, but D and trimming were determined from the DNA. Of 2 million to 2.5 million clones in the sample, approximately 94% were seen once. This clone is a singleton in its sample. Its specificity is unknown. The naive CD8 subset, CD45RO-negative cells positively selected for CCR7, excluded terminally differentiated effector memory CD45RA+ cells. The CDR3 sequence is 13 residues long. Germline V gives CDR1 ENHRY, CDR2 SYGVKD. V was trimmed by 2 bases and J by 4 bases, leaving 6 bases between them.

The clonotype comes from a young man in good health. Some clones in this sample may be carry-over from other donors' samples. Sample: naive CD8+ T cells from PBMCs. V is TRBV10-3 and J is TRBJ2-1; no firm D call. The CDR3 bases are TGTGCCATCAGTGAGGGCCTTTACAATGAGCAGTTCTTC. Encoded protein: CAISEGLYNEQFF.